A selection of T cell receptor beta chains follows, all from one sample in a study of response to subunit inactivated influenza vaccine. Via MiXCR, TCRdb re-called the RT-PCR reads, giving one row per CDR3 protein. The sample yields 540,000 or so distinct CDR3 sequences, over 10% seen once. The material was PBMCs from blood, obtained roughly 45 days after vaccination. The receptors come from a man over 45 who received an inactivated influenza vaccine. Both conserved end residues are part of each CDR3. Each record gives: V gene, J gene, D gene, CDR3 length, CDR3 protein. D genes are given only for firm matches.

V: TRBV5-1; J: TRBJ2-7; D: NA; length: 15; CDR3: CASRRDGQSSYEQYF
V: TRBV7-2; J: TRBJ2-3; D: TRBD2; length: 17; CDR3: CASSLTSSGGAADTQYF
V: TRBV20-1; J: TRBJ2-1; D: TRBD2; length: 18; CDR3: CSARDFALAGGSYNEQFF
V: TRBV15; J: TRBJ2-3; D: NA; length: 13; CDR3: CATSRVLTDTQYF
V: TRBV5-1; J: TRBJ2-1; D: NA; length: 11; CDR3: CASSDNNEQFF
V: TRBV9; J: TRBJ2-7; D: NA; length: 15; CDR3: CASSVVPGEGYEQYF
V: TRBV27; J: TRBJ2-7; D: TRBD1; length: 14; CDR3: CASSARDSSYEQYF
V: TRBV9; J: TRBJ2-4; D: NA; length: 14; CDR3: CASSVDLAKNIQYF
V: TRBV25-1; J: TRBJ1-2; D: NA; length: 14; CDR3: CASSDLGRAHGYTF
V: TRBV12-3/TRBV12-4; J: TRBJ2-2; D: NA; length: 14; CDR3: CASSSFSDTGELFF
V: TRBV2; J: TRBJ2-3; D: NA; length: 18; CDR3: CTISFLCPRADGTDTQYF
V: TRBV5-1; J: TRBJ1-2; D: NA; length: 14; CDR3: CASSSTQGLDGYTF
V: TRBV20-1; J: TRBJ2-5; D: TRBD1; length: 16; CDR3: CSAVPRAQGAGETQYF
V: TRBV6-1; J: TRBJ2-1; D: TRBD2; length: 15; CDR3: CASSMREGTYKEQFF
V: TRBV20-1; J: TRBJ2-5; D: TRBD1; length: 14; CDR3: CSAPGTGGVETQYF
V: TRBV25-1; J: TRBJ1-2; D: NA; length: 14; CDR3: CASSESLANYGYTF
V: TRBV6-1; J: TRBJ1-1; D: NA; length: 15; CDR3: CASSPRAGGGTEAFF
V: TRBV6-2/TRBV6-3; J: TRBJ2-4; D: NA; length: 12; CDR3: CASSYSRNIQYF
V: TRBV6-2/TRBV6-3; J: TRBJ2-1; D: TRBD2; length: 14; CDR3: CASTFGGSGNEQFF
V: TRBV20-1; J: TRBJ2-5; D: NA; length: 16; CDR3: CSARDYTGTGRGAQYF
V: TRBV24-1; J: TRBJ2-5; D: TRBD2; length: 15; CDR3: CATSERTSDKGTQYF
V: TRBV6-5; J: TRBJ2-7; D: TRBD1; length: 15; CDR3: CASSSPGTGAYEQYF
V: TRBV2; J: TRBJ2-2; D: TRBD1; length: 16; CDR3: CASSGQQGANTGELFF
V: TRBV12-3/TRBV12-4; J: TRBJ2-3; D: NA; length: 15; CDR3: CASSPRTPPADTQYF